This TCR beta chain was observed in a study of cytomegalovirus exposure and HLA in healthy donors. Whole-study results and caveats: A later examination showed that TCR association rates differed by HLA locus, with DRB1 most and HLA-C fewest.

PCR used 60 Vbeta primers and 13 Jbeta primers. Clones were read by immunoSEQ multiplex PCR, and TCRdb kept only the in-frame ones, dropping some. The sample consists of around 92,000 clones, approximately 80% of them appearing once. The table lists this clone with a count of one. Its antigen remains unidentified. CDR3 length: 13 residues. V trimming: 6 bases; J trimming: 7 bases; junction bases outside the gene matches: 7. Germline V CDR1 and CDR2: SGHDT, YYEEEE. The chain is built from TRBV5-6 and TRBJ2-1; 7 positions agree with TRBD2. This clonotype originated in a young man in good health and CMV-seronegative. Material for sequencing was PBMCs. The CDR3 nucleotides read TGTGCCAGCACGACGTCCGGGGGGAATGAGCAGTTCTTC. It specifies CASTTSGGNEQFF.